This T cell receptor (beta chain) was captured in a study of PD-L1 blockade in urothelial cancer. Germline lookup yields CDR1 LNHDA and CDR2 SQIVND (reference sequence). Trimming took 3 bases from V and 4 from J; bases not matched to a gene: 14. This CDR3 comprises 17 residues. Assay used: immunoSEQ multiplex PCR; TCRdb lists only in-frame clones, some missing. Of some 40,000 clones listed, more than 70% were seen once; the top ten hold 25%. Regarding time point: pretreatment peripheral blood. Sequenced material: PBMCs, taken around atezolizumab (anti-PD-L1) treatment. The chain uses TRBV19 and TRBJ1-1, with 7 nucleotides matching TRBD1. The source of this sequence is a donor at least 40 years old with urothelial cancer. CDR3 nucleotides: TGTGCCAGTAGTATGGACCACAGGGGCGGGCGGCGCACTGAAGCTTTCTTT. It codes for CASSMDHRGGRRTEAFF.